The 18 T cell receptor beta chains presented below share a single source sample, sequenced in a study of STAT5B mutations in CD4+ large granular lymphocyte leukemia. TCRdb keeps only in-frame clones here, not all; method: immunoSEQ multiplex PCR. This table has more than 30,000 clones, over 60% appearing once. Sequencing was performed on CD4+ T cells from blood buffy coats. The source is a human donor in good health.

This clone has just one count. V and J are TRBV18 and TRBJ2-2; unclear D gene. CDR1 is KGHSH, CDR2 LQKENI, per germline. The germline V and J ends were trimmed by 6 bases and 6 bases, with 20 bases remaining between them. The CDR3 spans 16 residues. The CDR3 DNA reads as TGTGCCAGCTCGCCCTCGGCGGACCGTGGCGCCGGGGAGCTGTTTTTT. It encodes CASSPSADRGAGELFF. Complete variable domain (other parts from reference TRBV18 and TRBJ2-2): NAGVMQNPRHLVRRRGQEARLRCSPMKGHSHVYWYRQLPEEGLKFMVYLQKENIIDESGMPKERFSAEFPKEGPSILRIQQVVRGDSAAYFCASSPSADRGAGELFFGEGSRLTVL.

The CDR3 DNA sequence: TGCGCCAGCAGCCCCGAGGGGGGCGTTGGCTACACCTTC. Protein sequence: CASSPEGGVGYTF. This sequence joins TRBV5-1 and TRBJ1-2, with D tentatively TRBD1 (6 bases). Trimming left V 4 bases short and J 7 bases short, with 14 bases between. Germline V gives CDR1 SGHRS, CDR2 YFSETQ. The CDR3 consists of 13 residues.

This clone turned up a few times. V and J are TRBV2 and TRBJ1-1; D remains unclear. The CDR3 totals 13 residues. Germline-derived CDR1 and CDR2 are SNHLY and FYNNEI. Trimming removed 4 bases from V and 4 bases from J, with 10 bases in between. In DNA, the CDR3 is TGTGCCAGCAGTGGGTTGTGGGGCACTGAAGCTTTCTTT. It codes for CASSGLWGTEAFF.

J is TRBJ2-2 and V is TRBV7-9; TRBD1 or TRBD2 may be the D gene (5 bases each). The CDR3 runs to 16 residues. V was pared by 4 bases and J by 7 bases, with 19 bases between. In germline, CDR1 is SEHNR, CDR2 FQNEAQ (reference sequence). This CDR3 reads CASSSLTGTARGELFF. Written as DNA, the CDR3 is TGTGCCAGCAGCTCACTGACCGGGACCGCTCGCGGGGAGCTGTTTTTT.

In this sample, this clone turned up a few times. The chain joins TRBV2 to TRBJ1-1, with D perhaps TRBD1 (6 bases). CDR3 length: 13 amino acids. V shed 9 bases and J shed 5 bases, with 16 bases lying between them. From germline, CDR1 is SNHLY and CDR2 FYNNEI. CDR3 in amino acids: CASGGRRGTEAFF. In DNA, the CDR3 is TGTGCCAGTGGGGGGCGGAGGGGGACTGAAGCTTTCTTT.

This clone was detected only a few times. The chain uses TRBV27 and TRBJ1-5, with D possibly being TRBD1 (5 bases). In germline, CDR1 is MNHEY, CDR2 SMNVEV (reference sequence). Trimming shortened V by 3 bases and J by 10 bases, and 13 bases separated the two germline ends. CDR3 length equals 13 residues. CDR3 nucleotide sequence: TGTGCCAGCAGTTTTCTGGCAGGGATTCCCCAGCATTTT. The encoded protein is CASSFLAGIPQHF.

This clone has only a few counts. The rearrangement links TRBV5-6 to TRBJ1-6; D possibly corresponds to TRBD1 (5 bases). There are 15 residues in the CDR3. V lost 1 base, J lost 7 bases, and 12 bases lay in between. Per the germline V gene, CDR1 is SGHDT and CDR2 is YYEEEE. CDR3 bases: TGTGCCAGCAGCTTGAGGGGCATCCGCAATTCACCCCTCCACTTT. Encoded protein: CASSLRGIRNSPLHF.

This clone was counted a few times. The chain recombines TRBV19 with TRBJ1-2; no clear D. CDR3 length: 12 amino acids. V shed 6 bases and J shed 0 bases, with 5 bases lying between them. Germline V gene sequence: CDR1 LNHDA, CDR2 SQIVND (reference sequence). The CDR3 sequence: CASRGANYGYTF. The DNA of the CDR3 is TGTGCCAGTAGGGGAGCTAACTATGGCTACACCTTC.

V gene TRBV7-2 combines with J gene TRBJ2-5; 9 bases agree with TRBD1. J gave up 4 bases and V 5 bases, and 8 bases lay outside the gene matches. The CDR3 consists of 15 residues. Germline lookup yields CDR1 SGHTA and CDR2 FQGNSA. The CDR3 loop is CASSLQGASRETQYF. DNA of the CDR3: TGTGCCAGCAGCCTACAGGGGGCGTCTCGAGAGACCCAGTACTTC.

The chain is built from TRBV5-1 and TRBJ2-3; TRBD1 matches at 11 bases. CDR1 is SGHRS, CDR2 YFSETQ, per germline. This CDR3 has 17 residues. With V trimmed by 3 bases and J by 5 bases, 11 bases remained unmatched. CDR3 sequence (DNA): TGCGCCAGCAGCTCCACCTTCGGACAGGGGGCCATAGATACGCAGTATTTT. The encoded protein is CASSSTFGQGAIDTQYF.

J is TRBJ2-7 and V is TRBV19; 8 bases are shared with TRBD2. The trim removed 5 bases at V and 0 bases at J, leaving 6 bases unmatched. The germline gives CDR1 LNHDA, CDR2 SQIVND (reference sequence). There are 15 residues in the CDR3. Here the CDR3 reads CASSPAGANSYEQYF. In DNA, the CDR3 is TGTGCCAGTAGTCCAGCGGGGGCGAACTCCTACGAGCAGTACTTC.

This clone was seen just once. This chain uses TRBV5-1 with TRBJ1-2; TRBD1 might be the D (6 bases). Germline values: CDR1 SGHRS, CDR2 YFSETQ. V was clipped by 0 bases and J by 5 bases, with 20 bases between them. CDR3 size: 17 residues. The CDR3 loop reads CASSLATDSEGVYGYTF. The CDR3 nucleotides read TGCGCCAGCAGCTTGGCCACTGACTCGGAGGGGGTATATGGCTACACCTTC.

The rearrangement uses TRBV10-3 and TRBJ2-4, with TRBD2 as a possible D gene (6 bases). Germline CDR1 ENHRY, CDR2 SYGVKD. V dropped 2 bases and J dropped 3 bases, with 17 bases sitting between them. The CDR3 runs to 17 residues. The CDR3 spells CAISEREAIQGKNIQYF. CDR3 bases: TGTGCCATCAGTGAGAGGGAGGCTATCCAGGGCAAAAACATTCAGTACTTC.

The rearrangement joins TRBV4-1 to TRBJ1-4; no definite D call. The V gene lost 4 bases and the J gene lost 0 bases, with 9 bases spanning the gap. Germline V lookup: CDR1 MGHRA, CDR2 YSYEKL. CDR3 size: 15 residues. CDR3 coding DNA: TGCGCCAGCAGCCCTATGGGTGCAACTAATGAAAAACTGTTTTTT. This gives the protein CASSPMGATNEKLFF.

This rearrangement joins TRBV5-6 to TRBJ2-1; D is possibly TRBD1 (6 bases). This CDR3 region has 13 residues. Between the trimmed V and J ends, which lost 4 bases and 6 bases, there was a span of 11 bases. Germline V CDR1 and CDR2: SGHDT, YYEEEE. The CDR3 spells CASSRGQPNEQFF. The CDR3 coding sequence is TGTGCCAGCAGCCGAGGACAGCCCAATGAGCAGTTCTTC.

This chain links TRBV7-2 with TRBJ1-5, with 8 nucleotides matching TRBD1. The J segment lost 6 bases and the V segment lost 1 base, leaving 2 bases of the junction unmatched. CDR1 is SGHTA, CDR2 FQGNSA, per germline. The CDR3 runs 14 residues. The CDR3 nucleotides read TGTGCCAGCAGCTTAGGGACAGGGAGTCAGCCCCAGCATTTT. Protein: CASSLGTGSQPQHF.

The V and J genes are TRBV5-1 and TRBJ2-3; no reliable D call. CDR1 and CDR2 (germline): SGHRS, YFSETQ. The V and J ends lost 1 base and 4 bases respectively, with 7 bases between them. The CDR3 contains 13 residues. CDR3 DNA: TGCGCCAGCAGCTTGCATCGATCAGATACGCAGTATTTT. Protein product: CASSLHRSDTQYF.

This rearrangement joins TRBV6-1 to TRBJ2-1, with no clear D. The germline V gene has CDR1 MNHNS and CDR2 SASEGT. The CDR3 length is 12 residues. Trimming removed 0 bases at V and 3 bases at J, with 0 bases between. In nucleotides, the CDR3 is TGTGCCAGCAGTGAAGCCTACAATGAGCAGTTCTTC. As protein: CASSEAYNEQFF.